These 4 T cell receptor beta chains were sequenced from one sample in a study of radiotherapy plus CTLA-4 blockade in lung cancer. Repertoires were generated with immunoSEQ multiplex PCR, while TCRdb's copy carries only in-frame clones and drops some. Here the sample spans tens of thousands of clones, about four fifths being singletons. Sequenced here: peripheral blood, sampled from a patient treated with radiotherapy plus ipilimumab. The receptors were gathered from a human donor with non-small cell lung cancer whose response to radiotherapy plus ipilimumab could not be evaluated.

V usage is TRBV6-5 and J usage is TRBJ1-2; 10 bases agree with TRBD1. The CDR3 contains 13 residues. The germline gives CDR1 MNHEY, CDR2 SVGAGI. V gave up 6 bases and J gave up 6 bases; unmatched junction bases: 4. DNA for the CDR3: TGTGCCAGCAGATTCGACAGGGGGCATGGCTACACCTTC. Amino acids: CASRFDRGHGYTF.

This chain connects TRBV4-1 to TRBJ2-6; 10 nucleotides agree with TRBD1. Germline V gives CDR1 MGHRA, CDR2 YSYEKL. The CDR3 runs 18 residues. V lost 3 bases, J lost 0 bases, and 5 bases stayed unmatched. CDR3 residues: CASSHRQGAASGANVLTF. DNA of the CDR3: TGCGCCAGCAGCCACCGACAGGGGGCGGCCTCTGGGGCCAACGTCCTGACTTTC.

This clone occurred once. V is TRBV4-3 and J is TRBJ1-3; D is undetermined. V shed 0 bases and J shed 0 bases, with 9 bases lying between them. Per germline, CDR1 LGHNA and CDR2 YSLEER. The CDR3 spans 16 residues. The CDR3 reads CASSQESLVSGNTIYF. Here the CDR3 DNA reads TGCGCCAGCAGCCAAGAGTCCCTTGTCTCTGGAAACACCATATATTTT.

Concerning this clone: Distinct nucleotide sequences in the sample also encode this CDR3. The chain combines TRBV28 with TRBJ1-5; D is ambiguous. Trimming cost V 4 bases and J 0 bases, with 4 bases left between them. The CDR3 consists of 13 residues. Per the germline V gene, CDR1 is MDHEN and CDR2 is SYDVKM. CDR3 sequence reads: CASSYNSNQPQHF. CDR3 DNA sequence: TGTGCCAGCAGTTATAATAGCAATCAGCCCCAGCATTTT.